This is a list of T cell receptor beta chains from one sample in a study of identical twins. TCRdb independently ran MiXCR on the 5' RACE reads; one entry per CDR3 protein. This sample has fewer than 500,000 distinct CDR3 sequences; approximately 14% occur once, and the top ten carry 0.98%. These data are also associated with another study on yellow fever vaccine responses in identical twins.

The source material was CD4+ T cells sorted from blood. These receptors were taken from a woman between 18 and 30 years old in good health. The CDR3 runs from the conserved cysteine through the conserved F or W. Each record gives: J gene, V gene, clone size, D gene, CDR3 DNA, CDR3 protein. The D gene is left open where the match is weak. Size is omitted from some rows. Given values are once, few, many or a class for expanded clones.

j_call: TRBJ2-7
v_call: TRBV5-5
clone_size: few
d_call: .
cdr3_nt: TGTGCCAGCAGCTGGTCGACAGGCCCCTACGAGCAGTACTTC
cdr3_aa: CASSWSTGPYEQYF

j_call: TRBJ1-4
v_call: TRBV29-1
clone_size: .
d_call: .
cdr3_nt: TGCAGCGTTGAATGGAACGAAAAACTGTTTTTT
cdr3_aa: CSVEWNEKLFF

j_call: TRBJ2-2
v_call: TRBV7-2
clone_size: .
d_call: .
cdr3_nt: TGTGCCAGCAGCTTACAACTTAGCGGAAACACCGGGGAGCTGTTTTTT
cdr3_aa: CASSLQLSGNTGELFF

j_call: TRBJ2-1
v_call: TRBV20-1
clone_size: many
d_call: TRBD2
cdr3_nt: TGCAGTGCTAGCCTCCTAGCGGGAGCCTACAATGAGCAGTTCTTC
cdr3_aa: CSASLLAGAYNEQFF

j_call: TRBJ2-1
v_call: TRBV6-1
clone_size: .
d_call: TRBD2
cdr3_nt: TGTGCCAGCGTGGCTAGCGGGAGCTCCTACAATGAGCAGTTCTTC
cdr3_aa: CASVASGSSYNEQFF

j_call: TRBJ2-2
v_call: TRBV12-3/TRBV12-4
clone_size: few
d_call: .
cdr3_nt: TGTGCCAGCAGTCCTAGCCGAAGTACCGGGGAGCTGTTTTTT
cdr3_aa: CASSPSRSTGELFF

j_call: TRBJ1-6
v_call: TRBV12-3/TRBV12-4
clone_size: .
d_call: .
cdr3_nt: TGTGCCAGCAGACAGGGCAGAGATTCACCCCTCCACTTT
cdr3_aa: CASRQGRDSPLHF

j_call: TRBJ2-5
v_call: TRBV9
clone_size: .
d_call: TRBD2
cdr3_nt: TGTGCCAGCAGCGCGGGACTAGCGGGGGGCCGGGGAGAGACCCAGTACTTC
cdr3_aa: CASSAGLAGGRGETQYF

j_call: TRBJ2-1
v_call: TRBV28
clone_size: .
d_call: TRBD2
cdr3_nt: TGTGCCAGCAGTACGGGGGGACTAGCGGGACGGGATGAGCAGTTCTTC
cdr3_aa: CASSTGGLAGRDEQFF

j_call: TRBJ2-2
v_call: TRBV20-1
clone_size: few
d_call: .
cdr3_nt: TGCAGTGCTCTCCCCGGGACCGGGGAGCTGTTTTTT
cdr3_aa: CSALPGTGELFF

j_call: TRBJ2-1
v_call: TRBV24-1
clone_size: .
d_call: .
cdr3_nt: TGTGCCACCAGTGATTTGACCGCCAGCTCCTACAATGAGCAGTTCTTC
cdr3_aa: CATSDLTASSYNEQFF

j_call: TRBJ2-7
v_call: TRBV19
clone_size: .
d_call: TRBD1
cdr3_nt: TGTGCCAGTAGTGCGACAGGGGTCTCCTACGAGCAGTACTTC
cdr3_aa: CASSATGVSYEQYF

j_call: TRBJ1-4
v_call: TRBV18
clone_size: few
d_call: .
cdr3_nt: TGTGCCAGCTCACCACAGGCCGGACAGCGATTCGAAAAACTGTTTTTT
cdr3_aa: CASSPQAGQRFEKLFF

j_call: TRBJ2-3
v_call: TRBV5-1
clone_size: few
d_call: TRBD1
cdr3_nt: TGCGCCAGCAGCTCTGGGGGGACAGGGTTGACAGATACGCAGTATTTT
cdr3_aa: CASSSGGTGLTDTQYF

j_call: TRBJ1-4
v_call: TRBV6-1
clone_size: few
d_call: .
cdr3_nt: TGTGCCAGCAGGCACAGGGAGGGAAGCGAAAAACTGTTTTTT
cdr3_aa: CASRHREGSEKLFF

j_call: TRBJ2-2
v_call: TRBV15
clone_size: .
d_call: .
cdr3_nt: TGTGCCACCAGCAGAACTTCGGGGGCTACGAACACCGGGGAGCTGTTTTTT
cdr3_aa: CATSRTSGATNTGELFF

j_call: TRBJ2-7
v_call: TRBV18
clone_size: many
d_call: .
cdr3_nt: TGTGCCAGCTCATCGCGCCAGGCGGGAGAGCAGTACTTC
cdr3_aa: CASSSRQAGEQYF

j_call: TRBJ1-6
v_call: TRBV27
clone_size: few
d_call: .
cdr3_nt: TGTGCCAGCAGTTTAAGACGGGATAATTCACCCCTCCACTTT
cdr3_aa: CASSLRRDNSPLHF

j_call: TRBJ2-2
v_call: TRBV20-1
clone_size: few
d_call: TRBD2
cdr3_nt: TGCAGTGCGAGGACTAGCGGGGGGCCCTACACCGGGGAGCTGTTTTTT
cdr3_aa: CSARTSGGPYTGELFF

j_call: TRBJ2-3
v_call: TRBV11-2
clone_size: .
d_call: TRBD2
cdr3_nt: TGTGCCAGCAGCTTAGATGTCGGGACTAGTTATCGATCAGATACGCAGTATTTT
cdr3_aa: CASSLDVGTSYRSDTQYF

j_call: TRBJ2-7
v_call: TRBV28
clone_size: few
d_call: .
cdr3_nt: TGTGCCAGCACCACCAACACAGGGGAGCAGTACTTC
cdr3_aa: CASTTNTGEQYF

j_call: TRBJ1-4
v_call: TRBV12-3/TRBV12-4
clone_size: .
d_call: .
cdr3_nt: TGTGCCAGCGGGGCAGCCCTATTGGAAAAACTGTTTTTT
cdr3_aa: CASGAALLEKLFF

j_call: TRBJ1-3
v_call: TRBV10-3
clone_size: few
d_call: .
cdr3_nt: TGTGCCATCAGTGAGGTCCGGGGGACTGGAAACACCATATATTTT
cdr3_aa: CAISEVRGTGNTIYF

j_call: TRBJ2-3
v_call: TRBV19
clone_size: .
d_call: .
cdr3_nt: TGTGCCAGTAGTATCCGGCTGTTGCACACACTCACAGATACGCAGTATTTT
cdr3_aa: CASSIRLLHTLTDTQYF

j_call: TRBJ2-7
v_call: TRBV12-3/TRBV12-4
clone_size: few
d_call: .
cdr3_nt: TGTGCCAGCAGTTACCTGACAGTGGGCTCCTACGAGCAGTACTTC
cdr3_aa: CASSYLTVGSYEQYF

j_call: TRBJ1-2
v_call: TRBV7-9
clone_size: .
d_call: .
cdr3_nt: TGTGCCAGCAGCTTAGGAGGCTCAGGCTTGGGGGGCTACACCTTC
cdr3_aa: CASSLGGSGLGGYTF

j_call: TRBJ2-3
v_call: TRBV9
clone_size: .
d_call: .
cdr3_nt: TGTGCCAGCAGCCCCCGGGTGGTGGCAGATACGCAGTATTTT
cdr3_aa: CASSPRVVADTQYF

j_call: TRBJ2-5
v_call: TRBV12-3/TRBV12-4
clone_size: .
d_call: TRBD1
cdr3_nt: TGTGCCAGCAGTTTGCCAGGGGGCGCGGGAGAGACCCAGTACTTC
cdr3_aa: CASSLPGGAGETQYF

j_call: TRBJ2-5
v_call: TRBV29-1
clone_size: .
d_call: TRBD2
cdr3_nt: TGCAGCGTTGGACTAGCGGGAGCAAGAGAGACCCAGTACTTC
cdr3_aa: CSVGLAGARETQYF

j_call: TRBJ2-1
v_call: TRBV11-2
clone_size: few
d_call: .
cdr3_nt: TGTGCCAGCAGCAGCCGCCGCCAAACTTACAATGAGCAGTTCTTC
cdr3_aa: CASSSRRQTYNEQFF

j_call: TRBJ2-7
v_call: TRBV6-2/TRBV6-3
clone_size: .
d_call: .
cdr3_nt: TGTGCCACCAGAGGGGGAGGAACCTACGAGCAGTACTTC
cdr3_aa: CATRGGGTYEQYF

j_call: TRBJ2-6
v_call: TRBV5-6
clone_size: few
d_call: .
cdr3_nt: TGTGCCAGCAGCTTGGCGGCAGCTGGGGCCAACGTCCTGACTTTC
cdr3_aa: CASSLAAAGANVLTF

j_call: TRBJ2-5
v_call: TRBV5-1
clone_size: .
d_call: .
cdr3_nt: TGCGCCAGCAGCTTCCAGGGTCGTGGTGAAGAGACCCAGTACTTC
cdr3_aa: CASSFQGRGEETQYF

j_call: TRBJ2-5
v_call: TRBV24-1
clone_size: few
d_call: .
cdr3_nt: TGTGCCACCAGTGATTTGCAAGGTGGGAAGGAGACCCAGTACTTC
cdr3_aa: CATSDLQGGKETQYF

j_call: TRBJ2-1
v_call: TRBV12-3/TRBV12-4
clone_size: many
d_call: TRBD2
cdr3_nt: TGTGCCAGCAGTGAGACTAGCGAACAGTTCTTC
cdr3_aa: CASSETSEQFF

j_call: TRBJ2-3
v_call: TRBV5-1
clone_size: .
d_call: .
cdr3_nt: TGCGCCAGCAGCTTGTGGGGCCGCGACACAGATACGCAGTATTTT
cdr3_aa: CASSLWGRDTDTQYF

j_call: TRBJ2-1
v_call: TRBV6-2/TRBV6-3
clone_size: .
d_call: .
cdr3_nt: TGTGCCAGCAGTTACCCTGGGCGCCCAGAGCAGTTCTTC
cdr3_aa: CASSYPGRPEQFF

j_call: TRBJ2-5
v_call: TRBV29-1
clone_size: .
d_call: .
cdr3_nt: TGCAGCGTCCCGGGGCTCCGGGGTATGGAGCGGCTAAATTTC
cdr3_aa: CSVPGLRGMERLNF

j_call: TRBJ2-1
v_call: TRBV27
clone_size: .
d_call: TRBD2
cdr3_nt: TGTGCCAGCAGTTTATATACGGTTCGGACTAGCGGGAGCCAAGCTTTC
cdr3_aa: CASSLYTVRTSGSQAF

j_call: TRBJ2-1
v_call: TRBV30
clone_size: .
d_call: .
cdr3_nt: TGTGCCTGGAGCCCGAGACGCCACAATGAGCAGTTCTTC
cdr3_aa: CAWSPRRHNEQFF

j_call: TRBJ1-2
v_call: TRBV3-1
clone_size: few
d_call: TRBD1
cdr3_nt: TGTGCCAGCAGCCAAGGAACAGGGGGATTAGCTAACTATGGCTACACCTTC
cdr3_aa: CASSQGTGGLANYGYTF

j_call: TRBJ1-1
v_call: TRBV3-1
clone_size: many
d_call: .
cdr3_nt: TGTGCCAGCAGCCCTATGTCGAGGGACACTGAAGCTTTCTTT
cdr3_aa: CASSPMSRDTEAFF

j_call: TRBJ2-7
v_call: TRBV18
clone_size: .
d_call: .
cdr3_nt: TGTGCCAGCTCACAGGTGGCCGGGGGCGATTACGAGCAGTACTTC
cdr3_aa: CASSQVAGGDYEQYF

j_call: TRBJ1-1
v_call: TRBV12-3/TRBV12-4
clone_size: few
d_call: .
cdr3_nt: TGTGCCAGCAGCGATACGGGTTATGGGGCTTTCTTT
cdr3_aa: CASSDTGYGAFF

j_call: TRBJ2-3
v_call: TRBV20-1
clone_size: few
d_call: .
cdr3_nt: TGCAGTGCAGGGGCAGGGGGAGGATCCGATACGCAGTATTTT
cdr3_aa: CSAGAGGGSDTQYF

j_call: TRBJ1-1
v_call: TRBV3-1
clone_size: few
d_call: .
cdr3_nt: TGTGCCAGCAGCCAAGAAAACACACAAGCTTTCTTT
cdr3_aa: CASSQENTQAFF

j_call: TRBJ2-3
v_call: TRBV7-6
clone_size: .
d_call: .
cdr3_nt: TGTGCCAGCAGCTTAGTGAGGGTAGATACGCAGTATTTT
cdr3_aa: CASSLVRVDTQYF

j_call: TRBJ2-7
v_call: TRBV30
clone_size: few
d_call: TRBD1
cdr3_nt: TGTGCCTGCAGAACCGGACAGGGGGCCAGCTACGAGCAGTACTTC
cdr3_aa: CACRTGQGASYEQYF

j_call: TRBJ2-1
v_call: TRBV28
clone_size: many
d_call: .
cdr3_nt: TGTGCCAGCAGTCTCCGGTCAATAATAGTAGCGTCAACCTACAATGAGCAGTTCTTC
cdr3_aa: CASSLRSIIVASTYNEQFF

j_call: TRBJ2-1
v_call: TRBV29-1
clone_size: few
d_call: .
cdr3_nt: TGCAGCGTTGCCTCTAGCAATGAGCAGTTCTTC
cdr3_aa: CSVASSNEQFF

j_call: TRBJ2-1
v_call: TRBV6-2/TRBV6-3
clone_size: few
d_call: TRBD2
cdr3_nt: TGTGCCAGCAGTTCAGGGACTAGCGGGAGGAACAATGAGCAGTTCTTC
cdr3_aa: CASSSGTSGRNNEQFF

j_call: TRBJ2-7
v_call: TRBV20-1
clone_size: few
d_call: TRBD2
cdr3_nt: TGCAGTGCTAGCCCAGGACTAGTCCCCTACGAGCAGTACTTC
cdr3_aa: CSASPGLVPYEQYF